These 7 T cell receptor beta chains were sequenced from one sample in a study of T cells after yellow fever vaccination. In TCRdb, the 5' RACE reads were re-called with MiXCR into one record per CDR3 protein. The sample yields roughly 300,000 distinct CDR3 sequences, 7% to 9% seen once. Sequencing was performed on PBMCs, taken roughly 45 days after the first yellow fever vaccination. These receptors came from a man aged 18 to 30 who received the YFV17D yellow fever vaccine.

This chain uses TRBV6-1 with TRBJ1-6, with D unclear. V lost 8 bases to trimming and J lost 5 bases, with 13 bases between them. This CDR3 is built from 14 residues. CDR1 and CDR2 (germline): MNHNS, SASEGT. CDR3 region: CASFGRLNNSPLHF. DNA for the CDR3: TGTGCCAGCTTTGGACGGCTTAATAATTCACCCCTCCACTTT.

In its sample, this clonotype was seen many times. The CDR3 reads CASSPPGAYEQYF. For the CDR3, the DNA is TGTGCCAGCAGCCCCCCCGGGGCCTACGAGCAGTACTTC. V and J are TRBV5-8 and TRBJ2-7; possible D gene TRBD2, 5 bases. The V end lost 4 bases, the J end lost 2 bases, and 10 bases lay between the germline ends. The V gene's germline CDR1 is SGHTS and CDR2 YDEGEE. The CDR3 consists of 13 residues.

The V and J genes are TRBV10-3 and TRBJ1-4; the D gene is possibly TRBD1 (5 bases). CDR1 and CDR2 from the germline V gene are ENHRY and SYGVKD. V gave up 6 bases and J gave up 4 bases, with 9 bases separating them. This CDR3 is 13 amino acids long. This CDR3 reads CAIRGTDNEKLFF. As DNA, the CDR3 is TGTGCCATCAGAGGGACGGATAATGAAAAACTGTTTTTT.

The chain employs TRBV5-6 and TRBJ1-2, with a possible D match to TRBD1 (6 bases). V was pared by 5 bases and J by 4 bases, with 15 bases between. Germline V gene data show CDR1 as SGHDT and CDR2 as YYEEEE. The CDR3 extends over 14 amino acids. CDR3 residues: CASRYTGTFYGYTF. CDR3 nucleotides: TGTGCCAGCAGATATACAGGGACCTTCTATGGCTACACCTTC. Combining the CDR3 with reference TRBV5-6 and TRBJ1-2 gives the whole variable domain DAGVTQSPTHLIKTRGQQVTLRCSPKSGHDTVSWYQQALGQGPQFIFQYYEEEERQRGNFPDRFSGHQFPNYSSELNVNALLLGDSALYLCASRYTGTFYGYTFGSGTRLTVV.

This clonotype was counted only a few times. The chain carries TRBV5-1 and TRBJ1-1; D is unresolved. This CDR3 contains 15 residues. The V gene's germline CDR1 is SGHRS and CDR2 YFSETQ. The V and J ends lost 3 bases and 4 bases respectively, with 16 bases between them. CDR3 nucleotides: TGCGCCAGCAGCTCCGGACGGGTTACCTTCACTGAAGCTTTCTTT. Residues: CASSSGRVTFTEAFF.

This chain joins TRBV7-2 and TRBJ2-5; weak D call: TRBD2 (6 bases). The CDR3 is 14 residues long. V was clipped by 2 bases and J by 5 bases, with 12 bases between them. Germline V gives CDR1 SGHTA, CDR2 FQGNSA. The chain's CDR3 is CASSLIGGLETQYF. The CDR3 DNA follows: TGTGCCAGCAGCTTAATTGGGGGACTTGAGACCCAGTACTTC.

This clonotype occurred many times. The chain links TRBV18 to TRBJ2-3, with D possibly TRBD2 on 6 matching bases. This CDR3 comprises 17 residues. Germline CDR1 is KGHSH and CDR2 is LQKENI. V gave up 1 base and J gave up 2 bases, with 16 bases separating them. The CDR3 DNA sequence: TGTGCCAGCTCACCACACGTAGCAGGAGGGACCACAGATACGCAGTATTTT. It specifies CASSPHVAGGTTDTQYF.